This TCR beta chain derives from a study of cytomegalovirus exposure and HLA in healthy donors. Study outcomes and limitations: For most TCR sequences rarity was the rule, although some public TCRs occurred in many donors. Subsequent analysis showed first-cohort TCR clusters tending to co-occur in some 110 validation repertoires.

In the case of this clone: Antigen specificity is unknown.

Germline lookup yields CDR1 KGHSH and CDR2 LQKENI. Deletions cut 3 bases from V and 5 bases from J, with 11 bases between. This CDR3 contains 13 residues. Generated by immunoSEQ multiplex PCR, the TCRdb table keeps only in-frame clones and is missing some. The profile covers roughly 330,000 clones, with approximately 90% appearing a single time and about 1% taken by the ten largest. The study drew the donors from its roughly 120-subject validation cohort, separate from the approximately 700-subject first cohort. The TCR was taken from a young woman in good health and CMV-seropositive. Sequenced sample: PBMCs. J is TRBJ2-7 and V is TRBV18, with D maybe TRBD2 (6 bases). The CDR3 DNA reads TGTGCCAGCTCACCGGGACTCTTCGACGAGCAGTACTTC. It specifies CASSPGLFDEQYF. The full variable domain, in which reference TRBV18 and TRBJ2-7 provide the parts outside the CDR3, is NAGVMQNPRHLVRRRGQEARLRCSPMKGHSHVYWYRQLPEEGLKFMVYLQKENIIDESGMPKERFSAEFPKEGPSILRIQQVVRGDSAAYFCASSPGLFDEQYFGPGTRLTVT.